This TCR beta chain stems from a study of technical replicates of blood from several donors. This CDR3 contains 15 residues. Germline loops: CDR1 SGDLS, CDR2 YYNGEE. Trimming shortened V by 4 bases and J by 3 bases, and 15 bases separated the two germline ends. The assay was immunoSEQ multiplex PCR, and TCRdb's table has in-frame clones only and misses some. The sample carries some 87,000 clones, 95% to 97% recorded once. The J gene is TRBJ2-3, the V gene TRBV9, with D perhaps matching TRBD1 (5 bases). The receptor was derived from a human donor in good health. Sample: T cells isolated from PBMCs. The CDR3: CASSLRAHGTDTQYF. The CDR3, as DNA: TGTGCCAGCAGCCTCAGGGCACATGGAACAGATACGCAGTATTTT. The whole variable domain, remainder taken from reference TRBV9 and TRBJ2-3, is DSGVTQTPKHLITATGQRVTLRCSPRSGDLSVYWYQQSLDQGLQFLIQYYNGEERAKGNILERFSAQQFPDLHSELNLSSLELGDSALYFCASSLRAHGTDTQYFGPGTRLTVL.